This T cell receptor (beta chain) stems from a study of blood T cell repertoires in COVID-19. Everyone who took part was about 18 to 90 years old, and they came from roughly 25 US areas. Categorization into cohorts depended on clinical history that participants reported. The study counted Cohort 3 donors as recovered given two negative PCRs, clearance, or symptom resolution. Germline trimming cut 11 bases from V and 3 bases from J; bases unmatched to any gene: 9. The CDR3 totals 13 residues. Germline-derived CDR1 and CDR2 are WSHSY and SAAADI. Authors' methods: Amplified reference gene primers provided the basis for estimating nucleated cell counts. Sequencing used immunoSEQ multiplex PCR; TCRdb keeps in-frame clones, though not all of them. V and J calls and clone size come straight from that table; D and trimming were deduced from the DNA. The repertoire holds about 200,000 clones, with over 80% as singletons.

The sequence derives from a man in his thirties or forties who had recovered from COVID-19. This chain connects TRBV10-2 to TRBJ2-5, with 7 bases that match TRBD1. The sample was PBMCs or T cells enriched from blood (not recorded which). The CDR3 is CALRRQGEETQYF. The CDR3 region has the DNA TGCGCCTTGAGACGACAGGGTGAAGAGACCCAGTACTTC.